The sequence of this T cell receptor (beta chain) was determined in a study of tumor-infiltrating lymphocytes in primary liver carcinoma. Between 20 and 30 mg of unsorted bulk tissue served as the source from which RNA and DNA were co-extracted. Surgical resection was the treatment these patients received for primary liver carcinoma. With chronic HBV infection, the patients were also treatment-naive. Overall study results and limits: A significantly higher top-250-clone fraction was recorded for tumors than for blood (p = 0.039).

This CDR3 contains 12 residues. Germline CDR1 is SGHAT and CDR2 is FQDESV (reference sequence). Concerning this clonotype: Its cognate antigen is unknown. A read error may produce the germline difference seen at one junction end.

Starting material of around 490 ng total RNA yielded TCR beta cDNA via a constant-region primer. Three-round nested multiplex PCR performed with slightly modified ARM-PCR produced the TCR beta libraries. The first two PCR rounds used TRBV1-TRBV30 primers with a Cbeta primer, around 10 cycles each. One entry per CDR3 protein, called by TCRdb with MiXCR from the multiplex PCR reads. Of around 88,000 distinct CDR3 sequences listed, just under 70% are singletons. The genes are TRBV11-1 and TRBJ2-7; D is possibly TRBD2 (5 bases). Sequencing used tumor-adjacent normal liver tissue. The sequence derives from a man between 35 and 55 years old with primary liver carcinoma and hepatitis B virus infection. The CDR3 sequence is CTSGGCAYEQYF. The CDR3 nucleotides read TGTACCAGCGGCGGGTGTGCCTACGAGCAGTACTTC.